These T cell receptor beta chains were read from a single sample in a study of Ad26.COV2.S vaccination and SARS-CoV-2 variants. The method was immunoSEQ multiplex PCR; TCRdb's version includes in-frame clones alone and lacks a portion of them. There are fewer than 150,000 clones in the sample; more than 80% occur only once, and 4.5% to 6% lies in the top ten. Specimen: peripheral blood, collected after recovery from COVID-19. The receptors were gathered from a human donor who had recovered from COVID-19. Both conserved end residues are part of each CDR3. The D gene is left open where the match is weak. Size is stated for part of the rows, as once, few or many counts, or as a class when the clone is expanded.

D gene: TRBD1; V gene: TRBV28; J gene: TRBJ1-6; clone size: NA; CDR3 DNA: TGTGCCAGCAGGTTGACAGGGGCCCCATCACCCCTCCACTTT; CDR3 protein: CASRLTGAPSPLHF
D gene: TRBD1; V gene: TRBV3-1/TRBV3-2; J gene: TRBJ2-3; clone size: NA; CDR3 DNA: TGTGCCAGCAGCCGCGGACAGGGTCGCACAGATACGCAGTATTTT; CDR3 protein: CASSRGQGRTDTQYF
D gene: TRBD2; V gene: TRBV6-6; J gene: TRBJ2-7; clone size: NA; CDR3 DNA: TGTGCCAGCAGTCCAGGACTAGACTCCTACGAGCAGTACTTC; CDR3 protein: CASSPGLDSYEQYF
D gene: NA; V gene: TRBV7-9; J gene: TRBJ2-5; clone size: few; CDR3 DNA: TGTGCCAGCAGCCTGGACAACCAAGAAGAGACCCAGTACTTC; CDR3 protein: CASSLDNQEETQYF
D gene: NA; V gene: TRBV7-6; J gene: TRBJ2-7; clone size: NA; CDR3 DNA: TGTGCCAGCAGCTTCCGGGAAAGCTCCTACGAGCAGTACTTC; CDR3 protein: CASSFRESSYEQYF
D gene: NA; V gene: TRBV29-1; J gene: TRBJ1-3; clone size: NA; CDR3 DNA: TGCAGCGTTGGAGACGGCTACTCTGGAAACACCATATATTTT; CDR3 protein: CSVGDGYSGNTIYF
D gene: NA; V gene: TRBV5-5; J gene: TRBJ1-1; clone size: few; CDR3 DNA: TGTGCCAGCAGCTTTTCGGGCACTGAAGCTTTCTTT; CDR3 protein: CASSFSGTEAFF
D gene: TRBD1; V gene: TRBV14; J gene: TRBJ2-2; clone size: NA; CDR3 DNA: TGTGCCAGCAGCCAGGACAGGGCTGCGAACACCGGGGAGCTGTTTTTT; CDR3 protein: CASSQDRAANTGELFF
D gene: TRBD1; V gene: TRBV5-1; J gene: TRBJ1-2; clone size: NA; CDR3 DNA: TGCGCCAGCAGCACGGGACAGGGAGTGGGCTACACCTTC; CDR3 protein: CASSTGQGVGYTF
D gene: NA; V gene: TRBV10-1; J gene: TRBJ2-3; clone size: NA; CDR3 DNA: TGCGCCAGCAGTGGCGGGTCGTACCCAGATACGCAGTATTTT; CDR3 protein: CASSGGSYPDTQYF
D gene: TRBD2; V gene: TRBV9; J gene: TRBJ2-2; clone size: NA; CDR3 DNA: TGTGCCAGCAGCGCAGGACTAGCGGGGGACACCGGGGAGCTGTTTTTT; CDR3 protein: CASSAGLAGDTGELFF
D gene: NA; V gene: TRBV2; J gene: TRBJ1-5; clone size: NA; CDR3 DNA: TGTGCCAGCATGGGGAGCAATCAGCCCCAGCATTTT; CDR3 protein: CASMGSNQPQHF
D gene: TRBD1; V gene: TRBV4-3; J gene: TRBJ2-7; clone size: NA; CDR3 DNA: TGCGCCAGCAGCCAAGATTTCGAGGGACAGGGGCTAGGTAGTCCCTACGAGCAGTACTTC; CDR3 protein: CASSQDFEGQGLGSPYEQYF
D gene: TRBD1; V gene: TRBV3-1/TRBV3-2; J gene: TRBJ1-2; clone size: NA; CDR3 DNA: TGTGCCAGCAGCCCCGGGACAGCAGCCTATGGCTACACCTTC; CDR3 protein: CASSPGTAAYGYTF
D gene: TRBD2; V gene: TRBV14; J gene: TRBJ2-7; clone size: NA; CDR3 DNA: TGTGCCAGCAGCCAAGGGTCTAGCGGGTTGAGCCAGTCCTACGAGCAGTACTTC; CDR3 protein: CASSQGSSGLSQSYEQYF
D gene: NA; V gene: TRBV5-6; J gene: TRBJ1-2; clone size: NA; CDR3 DNA: TGTGCCAGCAGCCGGGACGGCTATGGCTACACCTTC; CDR3 protein: CASSRDGYGYTF
D gene: NA; V gene: TRBV7-9; J gene: TRBJ1-1; clone size: medium-sized; CDR3 DNA: TGTGCCAGCAGCTTAGGCTGGGTTGAAGCTTTCTTT; CDR3 protein: CASSLGWVEAFF
D gene: NA; V gene: TRBV5-1; J gene: TRBJ2-1; clone size: NA; CDR3 DNA: TGCGCCAGCAGCCCTGGGTCCACCTCCTACAATGAGCAGTTCTTC; CDR3 protein: CASSPGSTSYNEQFF
D gene: TRBD2; V gene: TRBV7-9; J gene: TRBJ2-3; clone size: once; CDR3 DNA: TGTGCCAGCAGCTCGCCAGAGCGGGGGGGTCCAGATACGCAGTATTTT; CDR3 protein: CASSSPERGGPDTQYF
D gene: NA; V gene: TRBV6-5; J gene: TRBJ2-7; clone size: NA; CDR3 DNA: TGTGCCAGCAGACAAGGGATTACCTCCTACGAGCAGTACTTC; CDR3 protein: CASRQGITSYEQYF
D gene: TRBD1; V gene: TRBV29-1; J gene: TRBJ1-6; clone size: once; CDR3 DNA: TGCAGCGTTGAAGAACAGGGGGAGGTGAATTCACCCCTCCACTTT; CDR3 protein: CSVEEQGEVNSPLHF
D gene: TRBD1; V gene: TRBV27; J gene: TRBJ1-2; clone size: NA; CDR3 DNA: TGTGCCAGCAGTTTTCAGACGAGGGGGCTTGGCTACACCTTC; CDR3 protein: CASSFQTRGLGYTF
D gene: NA; V gene: TRBV19; J gene: TRBJ1-4; clone size: NA; CDR3 DNA: TGTGCCAGTAAAGGGACCGAAAAACTGTTTTTT; CDR3 protein: CASKGTEKLFF
D gene: NA; V gene: TRBV29-1; J gene: TRBJ1-1; clone size: NA; CDR3 DNA: TGCAGCGTTGAAGATCGGAGAGAAGCTTTCTTT; CDR3 protein: CSVEDRREAFF
D gene: NA; V gene: TRBV11-2; J gene: TRBJ2-6; clone size: NA; CDR3 DNA: TGTGCCAGCAGCTTTATGACTGGGGCCAACGTCCTGACTTTC; CDR3 protein: CASSFMTGANVLTF
D gene: TRBD1; V gene: TRBV28; J gene: TRBJ1-2; clone size: NA; CDR3 DNA: TGTGCCAGCACCCTGGACAGGGACCGAGACTATGGCTACACCTTC; CDR3 protein: CASTLDRDRDYGYTF
D gene: NA; V gene: TRBV6-5; J gene: TRBJ1-2; clone size: NA; CDR3 DNA: TGTGCCAGCAGTTCTCCAGGGGATGGCTACACCTTC; CDR3 protein: CASSSPGDGYTF
D gene: NA; V gene: TRBV2; J gene: TRBJ1-1; clone size: few; CDR3 DNA: TGTGCCAGCAATGGAGTGGGTTCTCCCGAAAACACTGAAGCTTTCTTT; CDR3 protein: CASNGVGSPENTEAFF
D gene: TRBD2; V gene: TRBV5-5; J gene: TRBJ2-5; clone size: NA; CDR3 DNA: TGTGCCAGCAACCGAATAAAAGCGGGACAAGAGACCCAGTACTTC; CDR3 protein: CASNRIKAGQETQYF
D gene: NA; V gene: TRBV19; J gene: TRBJ1-2; clone size: NA; CDR3 DNA: TGTGCCAGTAGTAGGTGGGATTCCTATGGCTACACCTTC; CDR3 protein: CASSRWDSYGYTF
D gene: NA; V gene: TRBV6-2/TRBV6-3; J gene: TRBJ1-1; clone size: NA; CDR3 DNA: TGTGCCAGCAGTACGCCTCGCGGGAACACTGAAGCTTTCTTT; CDR3 protein: CASSTPRGNTEAFF
D gene: NA; V gene: TRBV28; J gene: TRBJ2-7; clone size: NA; CDR3 DNA: TGTGCCAGCGTTCCGGGAGTTTCATCCTACGAGCAGTACTTC; CDR3 protein: CASVPGVSSYEQYF
D gene: TRBD2; V gene: TRBV5-4; J gene: TRBJ2-7; clone size: NA; CDR3 DNA: TGTGCCAGCAGCTCCCTTCCTGCGGGGGGTAACTACGAGCAGTACTTC; CDR3 protein: CASSSLPAGGNYEQYF
D gene: NA; V gene: TRBV15; J gene: TRBJ1-6; clone size: once; CDR3 DNA: TGTGCCACCAGCAGAGCGGGTTGGTCTGAAAATTCACCCCTCCACTTT; CDR3 protein: CATSRAGWSENSPLHF
D gene: NA; V gene: TRBV18; J gene: TRBJ1-2; clone size: NA; CDR3 DNA: TGTGCCAGCTCACCTCTACAGGGTGGAGATAACTATGGCTACACCTTC; CDR3 protein: CASSPLQGGDNYGYTF
D gene: NA; V gene: TRBV7-2; J gene: TRBJ2-7; clone size: NA; CDR3 DNA: TGTGCCAGCAGCTTAAGCACAAAAGGAAGCGAGCAGTACTTC; CDR3 protein: CASSLSTKGSEQYF
D gene: NA; V gene: TRBV12-3/TRBV12-4; J gene: TRBJ2-1; clone size: NA; CDR3 DNA: TGTGCCAGCAGGGGGCTTTACGTTGAGCAGTTCTTC; CDR3 protein: CASRGLYVEQFF
D gene: NA; V gene: TRBV19; J gene: TRBJ1-4; clone size: few; CDR3 DNA: TGTGCCAGTACCAGGATGGGGGCAGCAACTAATGAAAAACTGTTTTTT; CDR3 protein: CASTRMGAATNEKLFF
D gene: NA; V gene: TRBV9; J gene: TRBJ1-2; clone size: NA; CDR3 DNA: TGTGCCAGCAGCGTAACCGGGCGCTATGGCTACACCTTC; CDR3 protein: CASSVTGRYGYTF
D gene: NA; V gene: TRBV6-4; J gene: TRBJ2-3; clone size: NA; CDR3 DNA: TGTGCCAGCAGTAGGTTGGGGGCCGCGGATACGCAGTATTTT; CDR3 protein: CASSRLGAADTQYF
D gene: TRBD1; V gene: TRBV28; J gene: TRBJ1-6; clone size: NA; CDR3 DNA: TGTGCCAGCAGTCTTCAGGGGGGAGAAAATTCACCCCTCCACTTT; CDR3 protein: CASSLQGGENSPLHF